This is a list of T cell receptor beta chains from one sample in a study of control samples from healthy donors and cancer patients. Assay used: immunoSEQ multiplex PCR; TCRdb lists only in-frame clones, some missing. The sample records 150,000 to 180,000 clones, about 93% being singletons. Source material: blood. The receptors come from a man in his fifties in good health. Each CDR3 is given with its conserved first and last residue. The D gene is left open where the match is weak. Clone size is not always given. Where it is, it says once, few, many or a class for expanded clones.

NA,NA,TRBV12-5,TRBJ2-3,CASGLEQGTDTQYF
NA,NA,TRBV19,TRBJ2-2,CASSIETRSYGELFF
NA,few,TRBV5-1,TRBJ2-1,CASMTGSDEQFF
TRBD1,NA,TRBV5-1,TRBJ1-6,CASSSDRERFNSPLHF
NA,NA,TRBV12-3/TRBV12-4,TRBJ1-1,CASSRAGFAEAFF
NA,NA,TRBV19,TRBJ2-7,CASSPRQVYNEQYF
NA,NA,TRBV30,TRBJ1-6,CAWSVVTPGFPPLHF
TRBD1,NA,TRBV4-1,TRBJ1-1,CASSQKTGGGEAFF
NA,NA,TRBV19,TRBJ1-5,CASEVWGRVNQPQHF
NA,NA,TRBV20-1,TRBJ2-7,CSASSLYEQYF
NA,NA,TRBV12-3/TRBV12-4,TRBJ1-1,CASSLGWDTEAFF
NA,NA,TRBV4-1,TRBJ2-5,CASSQEGVETQYF
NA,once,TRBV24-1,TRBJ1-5,CATSDSRQGGSSNQPQHF
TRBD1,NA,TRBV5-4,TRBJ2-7,CASSPGGGTGVREQYF
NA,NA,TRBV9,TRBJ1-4,CASSPREGVGEKLFF
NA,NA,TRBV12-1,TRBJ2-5,CASSPGTSGRDFQETQYF
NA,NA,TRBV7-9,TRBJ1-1,CASSNGRTEAFF